This TCR beta chain was sequenced in a study of blood T cell repertoires in COVID-19. The CDR3 sequence is 15 residues long. The V end was cut by 4 bases, the J end by 5 bases, with 19 bases between. CDR1 SGHNT and CDR2 YYREEE come from the germline V gene (reference sequence). Here immunoSEQ multiplex PCR was the method, and the copy in TCRdb shows in-frame clones only, minus some. The data contain approximately 150,000 clones, about 80% of them singletons. This clone was counted a single time. Sequencing was carried out using peripheral blood. This TCR came from a woman of 80 years or more with acute or convalescent COVID-19. The rearrangement joins TRBV5-4 to TRBJ2-7, with D possibly TRBD2 on 5 matching bases. CDR3 coding DNA: TGTGCCAGCAGCGACGCTGGGCGGGCCCCCAACGAGCAGTACTTC. It encodes CASSDAGRAPNEQYF.